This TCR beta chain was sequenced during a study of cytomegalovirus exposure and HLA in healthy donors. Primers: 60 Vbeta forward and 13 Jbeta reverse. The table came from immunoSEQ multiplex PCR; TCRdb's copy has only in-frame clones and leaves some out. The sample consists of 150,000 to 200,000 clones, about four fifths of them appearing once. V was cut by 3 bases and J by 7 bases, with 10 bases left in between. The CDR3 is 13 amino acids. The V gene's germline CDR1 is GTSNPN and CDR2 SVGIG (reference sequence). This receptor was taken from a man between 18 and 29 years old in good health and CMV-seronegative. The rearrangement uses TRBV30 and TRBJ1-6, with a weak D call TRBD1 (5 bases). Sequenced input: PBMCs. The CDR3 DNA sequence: TGTGCCTGGAGGCCGACAGAGAATTCACCCCTCCACTTT. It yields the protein CAWRPTENSPLHF.